This TCR beta chain is from a study of Tregs in tolerant kidney transplant recipients. Sequenced by immunoSEQ multiplex PCR; TCRdb stores in-frame clones only, minus some. Its listing shows roughly 32,000 clones. The CDR3 runs 13 residues. From germline, CDR1 is KGHSY and CDR2 FQNENV. The V end was cut by 3 bases, the J end by 1 base, with 7 bases between. Remarks on this clone: The read terminates 3 residues before the CDR3 end, so the remaining end is supplied by the germline J gene.

V usage is TRBV16 and J usage is TRBJ2-7; D is undetermined. Sample: CD8+ T cells from blood, taken before the transplant. This TCR was recovered from a human donor who received a combined kidney and bone marrow transplant. CDR3 loop: CASSHQGSYEQYF. CDR3 DNA (partial): TGTGCCAGCAGCCATCAAGGGTCCTACGAG. Looking up the rest from reference TRBV16 and TRBJ2-7 gives the full variable domain: GEEVAQTPKHLVRGEGQKAKLYCAPIKGHSYVFWYQQVLKNEFKFLISFQNENVFDETGMPKERFSAKCLPNSPCSLEIQATKLEDSAVYFCASSHQGSYEQYFGPGTRLTVT.